This TCR beta chain was retrieved from a study of CD8 T cells in ankylosing spondylitis. Making use of molecular barcodes, quantitative 5'-RACE generated TCR beta libraries. One entry per CDR3 protein, called by TCRdb with MiXCR from the 5' RACE reads. This sample yields a few hundred thousand distinct CDR3 sequences, of which 15% to 20% are seen a single time; around 0.92% belongs to the top ten. The study, taken as a whole, reports: Disease-linked clones bore a CD8+ phenotype and were relatively rare in peripheral blood. A TCR beta motif made of fewer than ten highly homologous variants seemed typical of ankylosing spondylitis blood. It was reported that disease-linked clones were significantly enriched in matched ankylosing spondylitis synovial fluid.

Concerning this clonotype itself: Its target is not known.

The CDR3 totals 14 residues. Germline loops: CDR1 MNHNS, CDR2 SASEGT. V shed 7 bases and J 4 bases; nucleotides not matched to a gene: 5. This TCR derives from a male donor with ankylosing spondylitis. The V call is TRBV6-1, the J call TRBJ1-2; 11 nucleotides match TRBD1. Material: blood, either unsorted or a sorted T cell fraction (not recorded which). The CDR3 DNA reads as TGTGCCAGCACCCGGACAGGGGGCGGCTATGGCTACACCTTC. As protein: CASTRTGGGYGYTF.